This is a list of T cell receptor beta chains from one sample in a study of blood T cell repertoires in COVID-19. Assay: immunoSEQ multiplex PCR; the TCRdb copy retains only in-frame clones and omits some. This sample has more than 110,000 clones, with around 87% found just once. The sequenced sample was peripheral blood. The receptors shown here come from a human donor in a cohort sampled during active COVID-19. Each CDR3 is given with its conserved first and last residue. Fields, in order: CDR3 DNA, CDR3 protein, D gene, CDR3 length, J gene, clone size, V gene. A D gene is named only where the DNA matches it firmly. Some rows mark clone size as missing; the rest say once, few, many or name a class of expanded clone.

TGTGCCAGCAGTTACTCCCCCAACGGGGAGACCCAGTACTTC	CASSYSPNGETQYF	-	14	TRBJ2-5	-	TRBV6-6
TGTGCCAGCAGCCCGTGGGACAGGGAGTGGGAGACCCAGTACTTC	CASSPWDREWETQYF	TRBD1	15	TRBJ2-5	-	TRBV13
TGTGCCAGCAGTCCCCTAAGCGTTTCGAACACCGGGGAGCTGTTTTTT	CASSPLSVSNTGELFF	-	16	TRBJ2-2	-	TRBV28
TGCGCCAGCAGCGGCAGGGGACAAACTGGGGCCAACGTCCTGACTTTC	CASSGRGQTGANVLTF	-	16	TRBJ2-6	once	TRBV5-1
TGTGCCAGCATCTGGAGGACTAGCAATCAGCCCCAGCATTTT	CASIWRTSNQPQHF	-	14	TRBJ1-5	few	TRBV28
TGTGCCAGCAGCCCCCGGGTCCAGGGATCATCTGGAAACACCATATATTTT	CASSPRVQGSSGNTIYF	-	17	TRBJ1-3	-	TRBV5-5
TGTGCCAGCAGTTTGATTTGGGGGGGGGCCGGCAATGAGCAGTTCTTC	CASSLIWGGAGNEQFF	-	16	TRBJ2-1	-	TRBV27
TGTGCCAGCAGCTCATTTCAGGGGCTGGACGATGAGCAGTTCTTC	CASSSFQGLDDEQFF	-	15	TRBJ2-1	-	TRBV5-5
TGCGCCAGCAGCCCGGACTTAGATACGCAGTATTTT	CASSPDLDTQYF	-	12	TRBJ2-3	-	TRBV5-1
TGTGCCAGCAGCCAACGGAGCGGGAGTATTAGGCATACGCAGTATTTT	CASSQRSGSIRHTQYF	TRBD2	16	TRBJ2-3	-	TRBV3-1/TRBV3-2
TGCGCCAGCAGCTTGACAGGGGCCAATAATTCACCCCTCCACTTT	CASSLTGANNSPLHF	TRBD1	15	TRBJ1-6	-	TRBV5-1
TGTGCCAGCAGTGTAAACGCGGGGGACCCCTACAATGAGCAGTTCTTC	CASSVNAGDPYNEQFF	TRBD2	16	TRBJ2-1	-	TRBV6-1
TGTGCCAGCAGCTTATACCCGGAGACCAACACTGAAGCTTTCTTT	CASSLYPETNTEAFF	-	15	TRBJ1-1	-	TRBV7-6
TGTGCCAGCTCACCTACGACAGGGGGGGGTTATGAGCAGTTCTTC	CASSPTTGGGYEQFF	TRBD1	15	TRBJ2-1	-	TRBV18
TGTGCCAGCAGTTTATCCCCCATCTACGAGCAGTACTTC	CASSLSPIYEQYF	-	13	TRBJ2-7	once	TRBV28
TGTGCCAGCAGTTACTCGGGGCGGGAGAACGCCTACGAGCAGTACTTC	CASSYSGRENAYEQYF	TRBD2	16	TRBJ2-7	once	TRBV6-6
TGCGCCAGCAGCCGGGACAGGGGGCCCGTCAATGAAAAACTGTTTTTT	CASSRDRGPVNEKLFF	TRBD1	16	TRBJ1-4	-	TRBV5-1
TGTGCCAGCAGTTTACAGTATAGCAATCAGCCCCAGCATTTT	CASSLQYSNQPQHF	-	14	TRBJ1-5	-	TRBV28
TGTGTCAGCAGCCAAGAGAGGGGGACTAGCGGGAGTTACGAGCAGTACTTC	CVSSQERGTSGSYEQYF	TRBD2	17	TRBJ2-7	-	TRBV3-1/TRBV3-2
TGCGCCAGCAGCTTGGCAGGGGGCTATATCGAGCAGTACTTC	CASSLAGGYIEQYF	TRBD1	14	TRBJ2-7	once	TRBV5-1
TGTGCCAGCCGTCTACCCACCAACGAGCAGTACTTC	CASRLPTNEQYF	-	12	TRBJ2-7	-	TRBV28
TGTGCCAGCAGTCCTTATCAGTACAGGGGAAGTCGGCCCGACTATGGCTACACCTTC	CASSPYQYRGSRPDYGYTF	TRBD1	19	TRBJ1-2	-	TRBV7-9
TGTGCCAGCAGTGAACAGGGGGGCTCCAACGGGGAGCTGTTTTTT	CASSEQGGSNGELFF	-	15	TRBJ2-2	-	TRBV6-1
TGTGCCAGCAGTCCGCCGGGGGGCGTCCAAGCTTTCTTT	CASSPPGGVQAFF	-	13	TRBJ1-1	-	TRBV28
TGTGCCAGCAAAAAAGACAGGGACCACGAGCAGTACTTC	CASKKDRDHEQYF	TRBD1	13	TRBJ2-7	-	TRBV6-5
TGTGCCAGCAGTTGGGCCCCTGGGACAGGGCATACTGAAGCTTTCTTT	CASSWAPGTGHTEAFF	TRBD1	16	TRBJ1-1	-	TRBV27
TGCGCCAGCAGCGAATATGGACAGAACTCCTACGAGCAGTACTTC	CASSEYGQNSYEQYF	-	15	TRBJ2-7	-	TRBV5-1
TGCGCCAGCAGCCAAGATGCGGGAATCATGGGCCGTGAGCAGTTCTTC	CASSQDAGIMGREQFF	-	16	TRBJ2-1	-	TRBV4-1
TGCAGTGCTAGTTTACAGGGGACCTACGAGCAGTACTTC	CSASLQGTYEQYF	TRBD1	13	TRBJ2-7	-	TRBV20-1
TGTGCCAGCATAGGGGGCTCGGACTATGGCTACACCTTC	CASIGGSDYGYTF	TRBD1	13	TRBJ1-2	few	TRBV28
TGCGCCAGCAGCTTGGAACTAGCGGGGGGTTACAATGAGCAGTTCTTC	CASSLELAGGYNEQFF	TRBD2	16	TRBJ2-1	-	TRBV5-1
TGTGCCAGCAGTGGGGAAGCGGGGGAGACCCAGTACTTC	CASSGEAGETQYF	TRBD2	13	TRBJ2-5	-	TRBV2
TGTGCCAGCAGCTTCCGGACTAGCGGGGGGAAAACATTCAGTTACTTC	CASSFRTSGGKTFSYF	TRBD2	16	TRBJ2-4	-	TRBV7-9
TGCGCCAGCCAGGAGGGCGCGGGCTATGGCTACACCTTC	CASQEGAGYGYTF	-	13	TRBJ1-2	few	TRBV5-1
TGTGCCAGCAGCCGACAGGGAAGGACTGAAGCTTTCTTT	CASSRQGRTEAFF	TRBD1	13	TRBJ1-1	-	TRBV7-9
TGTGCCAGCAGCTTCCAGGGGAACACCGGGGAGCTGTTTTTT	CASSFQGNTGELFF	-	14	TRBJ2-2	-	TRBV11-3
TGCGCCAGCAGCTTGAGTAGGAGCGGGAGGGCCTCGGGCACCGGGGAGCTGTTTTTT	CASSLSRSGRASGTGELFF	TRBD2	19	TRBJ2-2	-	TRBV5-1
TGTGCCAGCAGCTTGGACAGGGGATCTGGCTACACCTTC	CASSLDRGSGYTF	TRBD1	13	TRBJ1-2	-	TRBV5-4
TGTGCCAGCAGCTTGGGGCCTGGGCGGGGTCCACCCCTCCACTTT	CASSLGPGRGPPLHF	-	15	TRBJ1-6	once	TRBV5-6
TGTGCCAGCAGCCCATCGGGACTCTACACAGATACGCAGTATTTT	CASSPSGLYTDTQYF	-	15	TRBJ2-3	once	TRBV7-2
TGTGCCAGCAGCCAAGACAGGCTATCTAACTATGGCTACACCTTC	CASSQDRLSNYGYTF	-	15	TRBJ1-2	-	TRBV7-2
TGTGCCAGCAGATCCGGGACAGAAGAGACCCAGTACTTC	CASRSGTEETQYF	TRBD1	13	TRBJ2-5	-	TRBV7-9
TGTGCCAGCAGCAATTTAGGCGGGGCCCACGAGCAGTACTTC	CASSNLGGAHEQYF	-	14	TRBJ2-7	-	TRBV21-1
TGTGCCATCAGTGAGTCGGGGAGGAACTATGGCTACACCTTC	CAISESGRNYGYTF	-	14	TRBJ1-2	-	TRBV10-3
TGTGCCAGCAGCTTATTCCAGGGGCAGGAAAAACTGTTTTTT	CASSLFQGQEKLFF	-	14	TRBJ1-4	-	TRBV13
TGTGCCAGCAGTTTATGGTTAACAGTTACCTATGGCTACACCTTC	CASSLWLTVTYGYTF	-	15	TRBJ1-2	-	TRBV28
TGTGCCAGCAGTTACCCGGGGAGCACCCGGTCCTACGAGCAGTACTTC	CASSYPGSTRSYEQYF	-	16	TRBJ2-7	-	TRBV6-2/TRBV6-3
TGTGCCAGCAGCTCGCGGCCAGCGGGGGCTATGGAACCAGATACGCAGTATTTT	CASSSRPAGAMEPDTQYF	TRBD2	18	TRBJ2-3	-	TRBV7-2
TGCGCCAGCAAAAACGGAGGCTCCTACAATGAGCAGTTCTTC	CASKNGGSYNEQFF	-	14	TRBJ2-1	-	TRBV5-1
TGTGCCAGCAGCTTAACGGGGTGGAGGGAGCAAGAGACCCAGTACTTC	CASSLTGWREQETQYF	-	16	TRBJ2-5	few	TRBV7-9
TGTGCCAGCTCACAACAAAAGGACAGGCCCTATGGCTACACCTTC	CASSQQKDRPYGYTF	TRBD1	15	TRBJ1-2	-	TRBV18
TGCGCCAGCAGCCTGGACAGGGGAGGCGAGCAGTACTTC	CASSLDRGGEQYF	TRBD1	13	TRBJ2-7	-	TRBV5-1
TGTGCCAGCAGTGAAGTATATGGTAGCGGGAGGACCGGGGAGCTGTTTTTT	CASSEVYGSGRTGELFF	TRBD2	17	TRBJ2-2	once	TRBV2
TGTGCCAGCACCCAAAGTGTCAGTTTGAATTCACCCCTCCACTTT	CASTQSVSLNSPLHF	-	15	TRBJ1-6	-	TRBV6-5
TGCGCCAGCACAGGACAGGGGGGCAATGAGCAGTTCTTC	CASTGQGGNEQFF	TRBD1	13	TRBJ2-1	once	TRBV10-1
TGTGCCAGCAGCCTGGGACTAGCATTTTACACCGGGGAGCTGTTTTTT	CASSLGLAFYTGELFF	-	16	TRBJ2-2	once	TRBV12-1
TGCGCCAGCAGCCATTTGGGACAGTTGAACACTGAAGCTTTCTTT	CASSHLGQLNTEAFF	TRBD1	15	TRBJ1-1	once	TRBV5-1
TGTGCCAGCAGCTTGGGACAGCGGGGGACCCCCGAGGCCCAGTACTTC	CASSLGQRGTPEAQYF	TRBD2	16	TRBJ2-5	-	TRBV5-4
TGTGCCAGCAGTTCCCCTAACCCTAGCAATCAGCCCCAGCATTTT	CASSSPNPSNQPQHF	-	15	TRBJ1-5	-	TRBV28